The 30 T cell receptor beta chains reported below all come from one sample, sequenced in a study of blood T cell repertoires in COVID-19. Data came from immunoSEQ multiplex PCR; TCRdb stores just in-frame clones and leaves some out. The sample records about 58,000 clones, 85% to 90% being singletons. Sequencing was performed on peripheral blood. Receptors were obtained from a man between 60 and 75 years old with acute or convalescent COVID-19.

This clone occurred once. V gene TRBV28 combines with J gene TRBJ2-3; 9 bases fit TRBD2. Trimming cost V 5 bases and J 3 bases; bases outside gene matches: 3. Germline V gene lookup returns CDR1 MDHEN and CDR2 SYDVKM. This CDR3 has 14 amino acids. The CDR3 region has the DNA TGTGCCAGCAGTGATAGCGGGAGAACAGATACGCAGTATTTT. It translates to CASSDSGRTDTQYF.

V and J are TRBV11-3 and TRBJ2-2, with D perhaps TRBD1 or TRBD2 (5 bases each). The CDR3 has 15 residues. Germline V lookup: CDR1 SGHNT, CDR2 YENEEA. The V end lost 5 bases, the J end lost 4 bases, and 14 bases lay between the germline ends. In DNA form, the CDR3 reads TGTGCCAGCAGCCTAGCACGGACAACCACCGGGGAGCTGTTTTTT. Translating gives CASSLARTTTGELFF.

CDR3 in DNA: TGCGCCAGCAGCCAAGATTTAAGGGCGAGTACGGCGGGAGAAGGGATCACCGGGGAGCTGTTTTTT. Protein product: CASSQDLRASTAGEGITGELFF. The chain combines TRBV4-3 with TRBJ2-2; 7 nucleotides match TRBD2. This CDR3 has 22 residues. J was trimmed by 4 bases and V by 0 bases; bases with no gene match: 23. Germline lookup yields CDR1 LGHNA and CDR2 YSLEER.

This chain uses TRBV12-3 or TRBV12-4 with TRBJ1-1, with D possibly TRBD1 on 6 matching bases. V lost 4 bases, J lost 3 bases, and 9 bases lay in between. This CDR3 has 13 amino acids. CDR3 DNA: TGTGCCAGCAGTTCCGCAGGGGACACTGAAGCTTTCTTT. Translating it yields CASSSAGDTEAFF.

The CDR3 region is CASSPWDTGVTQYF. In DNA form, the CDR3 reads TGCGCCAGCAGCCCATGGGACACCGGAGTGACCCAGTACTTC. The chain combines TRBV5-1 with TRBJ2-5, with D possibly TRBD1 on 6 matching bases. Germline values: CDR1 SGHRS, CDR2 YFSETQ. This CDR3 comprises 14 residues. The V end lost 4 bases, the J end lost 7 bases, and 17 bases lay between the germline ends.

The gene calls are TRBV14 and TRBJ1-4; D is uncertain. Germline loops: CDR1 SGHDN, CDR2 FVKESK. There are 14 residues in the CDR3. Trimming cost V 10 bases and J 0 bases, with 12 bases left between them. The CDR3 is CATYLGATNEKLFF. In nucleotides, the CDR3 is TGTGCCACCTATTTGGGAGCAACTAATGAAAAACTGTTTTTT.

The chain carries TRBV19 and TRBJ1-2, with a possible D match to TRBD1 (6 bases). Germline CDR1 is LNHDA and CDR2 is SQIVND (reference sequence). The CDR3 sequence is 15 residues long. The V gene lost 1 base and the J gene lost 6 bases, with 15 bases spanning the gap. In nucleotides, the CDR3 is TGTGCCAGTAGTATAGGGGACACGGCACGGGATGGCTACACCTTC. Translated, it gives CASSIGDTARDGYTF.

The V call is TRBV7-2, the J call TRBJ2-7; D may be TRBD2 (5 bases). The CDR3 extends over 15 amino acids. CDR1 and CDR2 (germline): SGHTA, FQGNSA. V was trimmed by 1 base and J by 4 bases, leaving 14 bases between them. The CDR3 bases are TGTGCCAGCAGCTTAGTAGGACCCGGGAATTACGAGCAGTACTTC. Encoded protein: CASSLVGPGNYEQYF.

This chain links TRBV19 with TRBJ2-3, with D possibly being TRBD2 (6 bases). Per germline, CDR1 LNHDA and CDR2 SQIVND (reference sequence). The CDR3 has 15 residues. V shed 7 bases and J shed 3 bases, with 17 bases lying between them. This CDR3 is CASIDSGTSTDTQYF. CDR3 nucleotide sequence: TGTGCCAGTATCGATAGCGGAACATCAACAGATACGCAGTATTTT.

CDR3 nucleotide sequence: TGCGCCAGCAGCTCCGGACAGGGAGGTATCATGAACACTGAAGCTTTCTTT. Translated, it gives CASSSGQGGIMNTEAFF. The chain uses TRBV5-1 and TRBJ1-1; TRBD1 matches 8 bases. Germline CDR1 and CDR2: SGHRS and YFSETQ. Trimming at V came to 3 bases and at J to 0 bases, leaving 10 bases not matched to a gene. CDR3 size: 17 residues. Looking up the rest from reference TRBV5-1 and TRBJ1-1 gives the full variable domain: KAGVTQTPRYLIKTRGQQVTLSCSPISGHRSVSWYQQTPGQGLQFLFEYFSETQRNKGNFPGRFSGRQFSNSRSEMNVSTLELGDSALYLCASSSGQGGIMNTEAFFGQGTRLTVV.

The V and J genes are TRBV5-1 and TRBJ1-1, with TRBD1 matching 7 bases. The germline V gene has CDR1 SGHRS and CDR2 YFSETQ. Trimming cost V 6 bases and J 5 bases; bases outside gene matches: 10. The CDR3 length is 14 residues. DNA of the CDR3: TGCGCCAGCACCCGGGACAGCCAAAGGACTGAAGCTTTCTTT. This sequence encodes CASTRDSQRTEAFF.

This rearrangement joins TRBV28 to TRBJ1-1; TRBD1 is a possible D gene (5 bases). The length of the CDR3 is 15 residues. CDR1 and CDR2 (germline): MDHEN, SYDVKM. V lost 5 bases and J lost 5, with 18 bases in between. This CDR3 reads CASSGQQRSRTEAFF. The CDR3 DNA reads TGTGCCAGCAGTGGACAACAGAGGTCGCGGACTGAAGCTTTCTTT.

The chain recombines TRBV7-9 with TRBJ2-4; the match to TRBD1 covers 9 bases. The CDR3 totals 15 residues. The germline CDR1 and CDR2 sequences are SEHNR and FQNEAQ (reference sequence). The V gene end was trimmed by 4 bases and the J gene end by 1 base; junction bases not matched to a gene: 2. CDR3 sequence: CASSSQGAAKNIQYF. In DNA, the CDR3 is TGTGCCAGCAGCTCACAGGGGGCGGCCAAAAACATTCAGTACTTC. Using reference TRBV7-9 and TRBJ2-4 for the parts outside the CDR3, the full variable domain is DTGVSQNPRHKITKRGQNVTFRCDPISEHNRLYWYRQTLGQGPEFLTYFQNEAQLEKSRLLSDRFSAERPKGSFSTLEIQRTEQGDSAMYLCASSSQGAAKNIQYFGAGTRLSVL.

For the CDR3, the DNA is TGCGCCAGCAGCCAAGATCCGGGAGTCAAAAGGAACACTGAAGCTTTCTTT. Its translation: CASSQDPGVKRNTEAFF. The V gene is TRBV4-1, the J gene TRBJ1-1; D remains ambiguous. Trimming took 0 bases from V and 1 from J, leaving 15 bases between them. The CDR3 has 17 amino acids. CDR1 and CDR2 (germline): MGHRA, YSYEKL.

The gene calls are TRBV30 and TRBJ2-3; D gene unclear. The V end was cut by 0 bases, the J end by 1 base, with 14 bases between. CDR1 GTSNPN and CDR2 SVGIG come from the germline V gene (reference sequence). This CDR3 contains 16 residues. The CDR3 loop reads CAWSVLKRSGTDTQYF. CDR3 DNA sequence: TGTGCCTGGAGTGTACTTAAGCGATCCGGCACAGATACGCAGTATTTT.

The CDR3 DNA is TGTGCCAGCAGCTCCCCTCTAGCGAGCAGCACAGATACGCAGTATTTT. It encodes CASSSPLASSTDTQYF. The rearrangement links TRBV5-6 to TRBJ2-3; TRBD2 might be the D (6 bases). This CDR3 is built from 16 residues. Germline V lookup: CDR1 SGHDT, CDR2 YYEEEE. The V gene lost 3 bases and the J gene lost 0 bases, with 14 bases spanning the gap.

The chain joins TRBV6-1 to TRBJ1-6; D call uncertain. V shed 0 bases and J shed 11 bases, with 11 bases lying between them. CDR3 length equals 14 residues. CDR1 is MNHNS and CDR2 is SASEGT in the germline V gene. DNA for the CDR3: TGTGCCAGCAGTGAAGCCCCAGAGGAGGCACCCCTCCACTTT. This codes for CASSEAPEEAPLHF.

J is TRBJ2-5 and V is TRBV7-9; 10 nucleotides agree with TRBD1. Unmatched junction bases numbered 4, after V lost 4 bases and J lost 2 bases. This CDR3 has 15 amino acids. Per germline, CDR1 SEHNR and CDR2 FQNEAQ (reference sequence). CDR3 residues: CASSWGQGYQETQYF. CDR3 nucleotides: TGTGCCAGCAGCTGGGGACAGGGGTATCAAGAGACCCAGTACTTC.

The chain recombines TRBV5-1 with TRBJ1-1; D uncertain. The CDR3 is made up of 14 amino acids. V lost 2 bases to trimming and J lost 1 base, with 9 bases between them. Germline V gene lookup returns CDR1 SGHRS and CDR2 YFSETQ. The CDR3 DNA follows: TGCGCCAGCAGCTTAGGGCGGGAGAACACTGAAGCTTTCTTT. Translating it yields CASSLGRENTEAFF.

V gene TRBV13 combines with J gene TRBJ1-2; 8 bases agree with TRBD1. Germline-derived CDR1 and CDR2 are PRHDT and FYEKMQ (reference sequence). After removal of 2 bases from V and 4 bases from J, the junction contained 12 bases not matched to a gene. This CDR3 comprises 17 residues. CDR3 residues: CASSLRQGTRLFYGYTF. In DNA, the CDR3 is TGTGCCAGCAGCTTACGACAGGGGACCCGGCTATTCTATGGCTACACCTTC.

The chain links TRBV28 to TRBJ1-3; TRBD1 might be the D (5 bases). CDR3 size: 14 residues. Looked up from germline, CDR1 is MDHEN and CDR2 is SYDVKM. V was trimmed by 2 bases and J by 3 bases, leaving 8 bases between them. The CDR3 nucleotides are TGTGCCAGCAGTTTACAGGGAATTGGAAACACCATATATTTT. Translation: CASSLQGIGNTIYF.

The chain carries TRBV5-1 and TRBJ2-1; TRBD2 is a possible D gene (6 bases). Trimming removed 0 bases at V and 9 bases at J, with 16 bases between. In germline, CDR1 is SGHRS, CDR2 YFSETQ. The CDR3 consists of 15 residues. In nucleotides, the CDR3 is TGCGCCAGCAGCTTGGGGCCGGGAGCTATGATTGAGCAGTTCTTC. It yields the protein CASSLGPGAMIEQFF.

V is TRBV6-5 and J is TRBJ1-1; D not resolved. The CDR3 covers 13 residues. The germline V and J ends were trimmed by 5 bases and 3 bases, with 10 bases remaining between them. CDR1 is MNHEY, CDR2 SVGAGI, per germline. The CDR3 nucleotides read TGTGCCAGCAGTAACACGAGGGACACTGAAGCTTTCTTT. Its protein is CASSNTRDTEAFF.

This clone was counted a single time. The CDR3 is CASSMLIQGANEKLFF. Written as DNA, the CDR3 is TGTGCCAGTAGTATGTTGATACAGGGCGCTAATGAAAAACTGTTTTTT. The chain is built from TRBV19 and TRBJ1-4; perhaps TRBD1 as D (6 bases). Trimming pared 3 bases from V and 3 bases from J, leaving 14 bases between. The germline CDR1 and CDR2 sequences are LNHDA and SQIVND (reference sequence). The CDR3 has 16 amino acids.

The chain combines TRBV6-2 or TRBV6-3 with TRBJ2-7, with 9 bases fitting TRBD1. J gave up 2 bases and V 5 bases, and 16 bases lay outside the gene matches. Germline CDR1 is MNHEY and CDR2 is SVGEGT. The CDR3 runs to 18 residues. In DNA form, the CDR3 reads TGTGCCAGCAGTACCGGGACAGGGAGTAAACGGGCGACCTACGAGCAGTACTTC. It codes for CASSTGTGSKRATYEQYF.

This clone turned up a few times. Distinct nucleotide sequences in the sample also encode this CDR3. The V and J genes are TRBV10-3 and TRBJ2-7, with D possibly matching TRBD2 (6 bases). Trimming left V 5 bases short and J 3 bases short, with 14 bases between. The V gene's germline CDR1 is ENHRY and CDR2 SYGVKD. CDR3 length: 14 amino acids. CDR3 nucleotides: TGTGCCATCAGTACGTCCGGGAGTGACTACGAGCAGTACTTC. As protein: CAISTSGSDYEQYF.

The chain combines TRBV27 with TRBJ1-2, with 7 bases matching TRBD1. Germline loops: CDR1 MNHEY, CDR2 SMNVEV (reference sequence). The CDR3 spans 17 residues. V dropped 5 bases and J dropped 3; count of bases not matched to a gene: 15. CDR3 DNA sequence: TGTGCCAGCAGTCCACTACCTGATCTTGGACAGGACTATGGCTACACCTTC. Amino acid sequence: CASSPLPDLGQDYGYTF.

This sequence joins TRBV25-1 and TRBJ1-2; D remains ambiguous. The length of the CDR3 is 13 residues. Germline-derived CDR1 and CDR2 are MGHDK and SYGVNS. The V and J ends lost 5 bases and 4 bases respectively, with 11 bases between them. Here the CDR3 DNA reads TGTGCCAGCAGTATGCACAGCTCCTATGGCTACACCTTC. It specifies CASSMHSSYGYTF.

V is TRBV5-1 and J is TRBJ2-2; 9 positions agree with TRBD2. The CDR3 spans 16 residues. The trim removed 4 bases at V and 3 bases at J, leaving 7 bases unmatched. Germline CDR1 SGHRS, CDR2 YFSETQ. The DNA for the CDR3 is TGCGCCAGCAGCCCTACTAGCGGGTGGGACACCGGGGAGCTGTTTTTT. As protein: CASSPTSGWDTGELFF.

V usage is TRBV6-4 and J usage is TRBJ2-1; D possibly corresponds to TRBD1 (5 bases). The CDR3 extends over 17 amino acids. Trimming stripped 0 bases from V and 7 bases from J, with 19 bases between. From germline, CDR1 is MRHNA and CDR2 SNTAGT. In DNA, the CDR3 is TGTGCCAGCAGTGACTCTAAGACAGAGGACCGCCGTAATGAGCAGTTCTTC. Translating gives CASSDSKTEDRRNEQFF.